Shown below are 4 T cell receptor beta chains from a single sample sequenced in a study of beta chain features in type 1 diabetes. Sequenced material consisted of expressed TCRB transcripts (all of the isolated RNA was reverse transcribed). Assay used: immunoSEQ multiplex PCR; TCRdb lists only in-frame clones, some missing. Of about 930,000 clones listed, 15% to 20% are singletons. Sequenced material: naive CD4+ T cells from blood. Receptor source: a woman aged 18-29 years in good health.

The chain is built from TRBV19 and TRBJ2-5, with 7 bases fitting TRBD2. CDR3 length: 17 residues. With V trimmed by 3 bases and J by 5 bases, 15 bases remained unmatched. CDR1 LNHDA and CDR2 SQIVND come from the germline V gene (reference sequence). CDR3 bases: TGTGCCAGTAGTATCGGGGGACTATTCTCACCTCGGGAGACCCAGTACTTC. Its translation: CASSIGGLFSPRETQYF.

This clone was seen more than once but under ten times. V is TRBV6-5 and J is TRBJ2-7; 8 bases are shared with TRBD1. Germline V gives CDR1 MNHEY, CDR2 SVGAGI. Trimming cost V 7 bases and J 0 bases; bases outside gene matches: 8. The CDR3 is made up of 15 amino acids. The CDR3 coding sequence is TGTGCCAGCACCCCACAGGGGGGCAGCTCCTACGAGCAGTACTTC. Translating it yields CASTPQGGSSYEQYF.

J is TRBJ2-5 and V is TRBV5-4, with 7 bases matching TRBD1. The CDR3 spans 14 residues. CDR1 and CDR2 from the germline V gene are SGHNT and YYREEE (reference sequence). The V gene end was trimmed by 4 bases and the J gene end by 2 bases; junction bases not matched to a gene: 5. The CDR3 reads CASSDQGVQETQYF. The CDR3, as DNA: TGTGCCAGCAGCGATCAGGGGGTACAAGAGACCCAGTACTTC. Full variable domain (outside the CDR3, taken from reference TRBV5-4 and TRBJ2-5): ETGVTQSPTHLIKTRGQQVTLRCSSQSGHNTVSWYQQALGQGPQFIFQYYREEENGRGNFPPRFSGLQFPNYSSELNVNALELDDSALYLCASSDQGVQETQYFGPGTRLLVL.

This clone came up a few times. The same CDR3 can be traced to other DNA sequences in this sample. The rearrangement joins TRBV19 to TRBJ2-3; D possibly corresponds to TRBD2 (6 bases). The V gene's germline CDR1 is LNHDA and CDR2 SQIVND (reference sequence). This CDR3 has 16 residues. V lost 5 bases, J lost 8 bases, and 23 bases lay in between. CDR3 residues: CASSSPLRGAMGTQYF. In DNA form, the CDR3 reads TGTGCCAGTAGTTCCCCTCTGCGGGGAGCAATGGGTACGCAGTATTTT.